These 5 T cell receptor beta chains originate from one sample sequenced in a study of T cell responses to AZD1222 COVID-19 vaccine. TCRdb's copy holds only in-frame clones and misses some; the assay was immunoSEQ multiplex PCR. The sample yields about 93,000 clones, 89% seen once. Sequenced material: peripheral blood, taken on day 0 of MenACWY control vaccination. Source of these receptors: an adult in good health.

The CDR3: CASSSGTGGYGYTF. In DNA form, the CDR3 reads TGTGCCAGCAGCTCGGGGACAGGGGGCTATGGCTACACCTTC. V and J are TRBV11-2 and TRBJ1-2; 11 positions match TRBD1. This CDR3 comprises 14 residues. With V trimmed by 4 bases and J by 4 bases, 2 bases remained unmatched. CDR1 SGHAT and CDR2 FQNNGV come from the germline V gene.

The chain carries TRBV30 and TRBJ2-5; no definite D call. Germline V gene data show CDR1 as GTSNPN and CDR2 as SVGIG (reference sequence). V lost 4 bases and J lost 12, with 21 bases in between. The CDR3 consists of 13 residues. The CDR3 reads CAWTVLPRADKYF. CDR3 in DNA: TGTGCCTGGACGGTGTTACCAAGAGCTGATAAGTACTTC.

V usage is TRBV5-6 and J usage is TRBJ1-1; TRBD1 is a possible D gene (6 bases). Germline assignment: CDR1 SGHDT and CDR2 YYEEEE. The CDR3 spans 15 residues. The V end lost 0 bases, the J end lost 4 bases, and 13 bases lay between the germline ends. The CDR3 spells CASSLGPGASTEAFF. In nucleotides, the CDR3 is TGTGCCAGCAGCTTGGGGCCGGGGGCGAGCACTGAAGCTTTCTTT.

The sample holds one count of this clone. The chain employs TRBV5-1 and TRBJ1-1; 7 positions match TRBD1. V shed 5 bases and J 2 bases; nucleotides not matched to a gene: 9. From germline, CDR1 is SGHRS and CDR2 YFSETQ. CDR3 length: 15 residues. DNA for the CDR3: TGCGCCAGCAGTTTCCGGGGGACAGTTAACACTGAAGCTTTCTTT. This translates into CASSFRGTVNTEAFF.

The V call is TRBV21-1, the J call TRBJ2-7; TRBD1, the table's D call, was not compared with the DNA. TRBV21-1 is a pseudogene locus. The CDR3 is 16 residues long. CDR3 DNA: TGTGCCAGCAGCAAAGTAAGGGACAGACCGTCCTACGAGCAGTACTTC. Translated: CASSKVRDRPSYEQYF.